Listed below are T cell receptor beta chains from one sample, sequenced in a study of cytomegalovirus exposure and HLA in healthy donors. Some clones are missing from TCRdb's copy, which holds only in-frame ones; the method was immunoSEQ multiplex PCR. The sample lists about 360,000 clones; roughly 90% were seen once. Sequencing input: PBMCs. These receptors were collected from a woman under 30 in good health and CMV-seronegative. CDR3s include the opening cysteine and the closing phenylalanine or tryptophan. The order of the fields is clone size, D gene, J gene, V gene, CDR3 protein, CDR3 DNA. A D gene is named only where the DNA matches it firmly. Not all rows give a size; the values are once, few, many and, for expanded clones, a class.

clone_size: .
d_call: .
j_call: TRBJ2-3
v_call: TRBV28
cdr3_aa: CASSPDASQADTQYF
cdr3_nt: TGTGCCAGCAGCCCGGACGCTAGCCAGGCGGATACGCAGTATTTT

clone_size: .
d_call: TRBD1
j_call: TRBJ1-5
v_call: TRBV2
cdr3_aa: CASSGQGNQPQHF
cdr3_nt: TGTGCCAGCTCGGGACAGGGCAATCAGCCCCAGCATTTT

clone_size: .
d_call: .
j_call: TRBJ2-3
v_call: TRBV6-5
cdr3_aa: CASSSTGDTQYF
cdr3_nt: TGTGCCAGCAGTTCCACGGGGGATACGCAGTATTTT

clone_size: once
d_call: .
j_call: TRBJ1-1
v_call: TRBV7-8
cdr3_aa: CASSRMTGLNTEAFF
cdr3_nt: TGTGCCAGCAGCCGAATGACAGGCCTGAACACTGAAGCTTTCTTT

clone_size: .
d_call: .
j_call: TRBJ1-1
v_call: TRBV2
cdr3_aa: CASSDRVDTEAFF
cdr3_nt: TGTGCCAGCAGTGACAGGGTAGACACTGAAGCTTTCTTT

clone_size: .
d_call: .
j_call: TRBJ2-7
v_call: TRBV5-1
cdr3_aa: CASSLTRVRSYEQYF
cdr3_nt: TGCGCCAGCAGCCTCACACGGGTAAGGTCCTACGAGCAGTACTTC

clone_size: .
d_call: .
j_call: TRBJ1-4
v_call: TRBV5-1
cdr3_aa: CASSLAGLGSNEKLFF
cdr3_nt: TGCGCCAGCAGCTTGGCAGGGCTCGGATCTAATGAAAAACTGTTTTTT

clone_size: .
d_call: TRBD1
j_call: TRBJ1-4
v_call: TRBV2
cdr3_aa: CASSSWTGGFNEKLFF
cdr3_nt: TGTGCCAGCAGTTCCTGGACAGGGGGCTTTAATGAAAAACTGTTTTTT

clone_size: .
d_call: .
j_call: TRBJ1-5
v_call: TRBV30
cdr3_aa: CAWSLKAGWNQPQHF
cdr3_nt: TGTGCCTGGAGTCTTAAGGCAGGGTGGAATCAGCCCCAGCATTTT

clone_size: .
d_call: TRBD1
j_call: TRBJ2-7
v_call: TRBV27
cdr3_aa: CASGTDRGQGEQYF
cdr3_nt: TGTGCCAGCGGCACTGACAGGGGGCAAGGTGAGCAGTACTTC

clone_size: .
d_call: .
j_call: TRBJ2-1
v_call: TRBV9
cdr3_aa: CASSVAPATNEQFF
cdr3_nt: TGTGCCAGCAGCGTTGCCCCAGCGACCAATGAGCAGTTCTTC

clone_size: .
d_call: TRBD1
j_call: TRBJ2-7
v_call: TRBV5-1
cdr3_aa: CASSSGTDVYEQYF
cdr3_nt: TGCGCCAGCAGCTCGGGGACAGACGTTTACGAGCAGTACTTC

clone_size: few
d_call: .
j_call: TRBJ2-1
v_call: TRBV7-3
cdr3_aa: CASRITLAGEQFF
cdr3_nt: TGTGCCAGCAGGATAACGTTGGCGGGTGAGCAGTTCTTC

clone_size: few
d_call: TRBD1
j_call: TRBJ1-1
v_call: TRBV2
cdr3_aa: CASSPGQPNTEAFF
cdr3_nt: TGTGCCAGCAGTCCGGGACAGCCGAACACTGAAGCTTTCTTT

clone_size: few
d_call: .
j_call: TRBJ1-2
v_call: TRBV28
cdr3_aa: CASNALTYGYTF
cdr3_nt: TGTGCCAGCAATGCCCTAACCTATGGCTACACCTTC

clone_size: .
d_call: .
j_call: TRBJ1-2
v_call: TRBV7-9
cdr3_aa: CASSLAGTYYDYGYTF
cdr3_nt: TGTGCCAGCAGCTTAGCCGGGACATACTATGACTATGGCTACACCTTC